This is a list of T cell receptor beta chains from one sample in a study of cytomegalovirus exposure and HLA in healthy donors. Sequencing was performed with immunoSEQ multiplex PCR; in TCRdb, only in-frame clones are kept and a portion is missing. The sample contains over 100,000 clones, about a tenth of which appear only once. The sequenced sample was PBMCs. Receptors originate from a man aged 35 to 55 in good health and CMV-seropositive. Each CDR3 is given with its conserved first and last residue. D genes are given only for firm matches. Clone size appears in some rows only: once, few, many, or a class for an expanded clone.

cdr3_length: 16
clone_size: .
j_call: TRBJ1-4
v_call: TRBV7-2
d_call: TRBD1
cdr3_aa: CASSLAIGQGREKLFF
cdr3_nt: TGTGCCAGCAGCTTAGCGATTGGACAGGGGAGAGAAAAACTGTTTTTT

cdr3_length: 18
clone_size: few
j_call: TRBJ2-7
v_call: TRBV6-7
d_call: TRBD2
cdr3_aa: CASSYSVAGGMKVGEQYF
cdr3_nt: TGTGCCAGCAGTTACTCGGTCGCGGGAGGGATGAAAGTGGGCGAGCAGTACTTC

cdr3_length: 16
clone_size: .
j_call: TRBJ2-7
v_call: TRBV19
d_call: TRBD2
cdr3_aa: CASSPRRLADSYEQYF
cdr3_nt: TGTGCCAGTAGTCCCCGGCGCCTAGCGGATTCCTACGAGCAGTACTTC

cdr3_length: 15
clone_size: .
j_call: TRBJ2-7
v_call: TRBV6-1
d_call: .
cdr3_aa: CASRAAGTSPYEQYF
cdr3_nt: TGTGCCAGCAGGGCAGCCGGGACATCCCCCTACGAGCAGTACTTC

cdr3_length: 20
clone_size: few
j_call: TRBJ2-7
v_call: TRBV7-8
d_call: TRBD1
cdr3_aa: CASSLAITGTGFTGLLEQYF
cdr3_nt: TGTGCCAGCAGCTTAGCGATTACCGGGACAGGGTTTACTGGCCTACTCGAGCAGTACTTC

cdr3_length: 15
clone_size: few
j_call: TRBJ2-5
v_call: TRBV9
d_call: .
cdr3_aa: CASSVVQGGQETQYF
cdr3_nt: TGTGCCAGCAGCGTAGTGCAGGGAGGACAAGAGACCCAGTACTTC

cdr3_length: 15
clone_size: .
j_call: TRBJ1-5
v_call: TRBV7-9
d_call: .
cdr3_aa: CASSSDRESNQPQHF
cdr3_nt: TGTGCCAGCAGCTCCGACAGAGAGAGCAATCAGCCCCAGCATTTT

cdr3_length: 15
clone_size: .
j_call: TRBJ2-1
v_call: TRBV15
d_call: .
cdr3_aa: CATSRAGSSYNEQFF
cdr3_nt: TGTGCCACCAGCAGAGCAGGGTCCTCCTACAATGAGCAGTTCTTC

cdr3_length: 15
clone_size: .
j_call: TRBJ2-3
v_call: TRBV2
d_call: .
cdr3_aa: CASSASSRVTDTQYF
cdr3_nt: TGTGCCAGCAGTGCTTCGTCCAGGGTCACAGATACGCAGTATTTT

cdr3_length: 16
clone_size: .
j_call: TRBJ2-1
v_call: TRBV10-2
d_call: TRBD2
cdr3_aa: CASSGWSSGDYNEQFF
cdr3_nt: TGCGCCAGCAGTGGGTGGTCTAGCGGGGACTACAATGAGCAGTTCTTC

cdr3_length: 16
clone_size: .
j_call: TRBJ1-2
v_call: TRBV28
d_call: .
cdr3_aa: CASNEGGRLSGFGYTF
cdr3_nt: TGTGCCAGCAACGAGGGAGGCAGGCTGTCTGGTTTCGGCTACACCTTC

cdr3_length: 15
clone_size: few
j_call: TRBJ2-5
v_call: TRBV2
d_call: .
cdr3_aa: CASKRQDTFAETQYF
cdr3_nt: TGTGCCAGCAAGCGACAGGACACCTTCGCAGAGACCCAGTACTTC

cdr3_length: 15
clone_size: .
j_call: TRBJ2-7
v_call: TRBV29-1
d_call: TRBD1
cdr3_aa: CSVEDRAGGLYEQYF
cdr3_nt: TGCAGCGTTGAAGATAGGGCAGGGGGCCTCTACGAGCAGTACTTC

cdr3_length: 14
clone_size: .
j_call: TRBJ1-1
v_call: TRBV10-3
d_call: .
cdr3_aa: CAIRDRSKNTEAFF
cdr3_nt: TGTGCCATCAGAGACAGGAGTAAGAACACTGAAGCTTTCTTT

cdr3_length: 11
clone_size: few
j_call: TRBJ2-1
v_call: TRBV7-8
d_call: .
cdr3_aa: CASSRRGEQFF
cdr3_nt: TGTGCCAGCAGCCGCAGAGGCGAGCAGTTCTTC

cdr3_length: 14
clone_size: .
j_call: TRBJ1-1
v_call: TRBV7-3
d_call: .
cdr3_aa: CASSLHSGNTEAFF
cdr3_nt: TGTGCCAGCAGCTTACACTCAGGGAACACTGAAGCTTTCTTT

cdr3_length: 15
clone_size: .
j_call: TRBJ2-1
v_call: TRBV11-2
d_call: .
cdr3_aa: CASTQTPDSYNEQFF
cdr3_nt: TGTGCCAGCACCCAAACCCCGGACAGCTACAATGAGCAGTTCTTC

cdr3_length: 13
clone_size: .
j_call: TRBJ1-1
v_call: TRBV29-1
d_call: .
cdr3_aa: CSVIIGGNTEAFF
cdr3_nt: TGCAGCGTTATAATCGGGGGTAACACTGAAGCTTTCTTT

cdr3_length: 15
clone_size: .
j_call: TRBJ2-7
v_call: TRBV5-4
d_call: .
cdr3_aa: CASSFGEGRGREQYF
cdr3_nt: TGTGCCAGCAGCTTTGGGGAAGGGAGAGGGCGAGAGCAGTACTTC

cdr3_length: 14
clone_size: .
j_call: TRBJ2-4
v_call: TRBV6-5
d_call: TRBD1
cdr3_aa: CASSYSDRGHIQYF
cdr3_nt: TGTGCCAGCAGTTACTCGGACAGGGGGCACATTCAGTACTTC

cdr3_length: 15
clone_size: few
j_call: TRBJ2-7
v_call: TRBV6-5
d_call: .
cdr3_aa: CASSYVQGGSYEQYF
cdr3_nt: TGTGCCAGCAGTTACGTACAGGGGGGGTCCTACGAGCAGTACTTC

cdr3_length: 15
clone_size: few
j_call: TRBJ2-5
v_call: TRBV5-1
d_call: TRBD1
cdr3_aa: CASRFGTGYQETQYF
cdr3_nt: TGCGCCAGCAGGTTCGGGACAGGGTACCAAGAGACCCAGTACTTC

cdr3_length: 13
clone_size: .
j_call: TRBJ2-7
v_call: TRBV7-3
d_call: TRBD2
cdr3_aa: CASSLTAGIEQYF
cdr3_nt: TGTGCCAGCAGCTTAACAGCGGGAATCGAGCAGTACTTC

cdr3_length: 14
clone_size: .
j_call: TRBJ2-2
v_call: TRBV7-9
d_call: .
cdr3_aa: CASSLAPVAGELFF
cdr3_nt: TGTGCCAGCAGCTTAGCGCCGGTGGCCGGGGAGCTGTTTTTT

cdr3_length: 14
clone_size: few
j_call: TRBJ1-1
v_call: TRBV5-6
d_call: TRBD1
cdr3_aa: CASSSGTGNAEAFF
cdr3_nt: TGTGCCAGCAGTTCCGGGACAGGGAATGCTGAAGCTTTCTTT

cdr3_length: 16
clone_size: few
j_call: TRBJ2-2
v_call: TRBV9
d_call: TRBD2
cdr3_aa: CASSVPSGVDTGELFF
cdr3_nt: TGTGCCAGCAGCGTACCGAGCGGGGTCGACACCGGGGAGCTGTTTTTT

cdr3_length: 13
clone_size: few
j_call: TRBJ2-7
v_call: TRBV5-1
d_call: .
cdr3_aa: CASSERSSYEQYF
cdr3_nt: TGCGCCAGCAGCGAGAGAAGCTCCTACGAGCAGTACTTC

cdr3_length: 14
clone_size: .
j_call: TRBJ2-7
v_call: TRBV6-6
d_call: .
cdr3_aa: CASSYNRAPYEQYF
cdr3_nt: TGTGCCAGCAGTTACAACAGGGCACCCTACGAGCAGTACTTC

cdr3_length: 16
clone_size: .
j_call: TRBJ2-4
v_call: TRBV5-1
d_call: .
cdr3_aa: CASSTDRGWAKNIQYF
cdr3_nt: TGCGCCAGCAGCACGGATCGGGGGTGGGCCAAAAACATTCAGTACTTC